These 31 T cell receptor beta chains were all obtained from the same sample, sequenced in a study of cytomegalovirus exposure and HLA in healthy donors. Both 60 Vbeta primers and 13 Jbeta primers went into the PCR. Sequencing was performed with immunoSEQ multiplex PCR; in TCRdb, only in-frame clones are kept and a portion is missing. This sample has 150,000 to 200,000 clones, with more than 75% found just once. Sequencing was done on a sample of PBMCs. Receptors were obtained from a woman between 18 and 30 years old in good health and CMV-seronegative.

The V gene is TRBV18, the J gene TRBJ2-1, with 10 bases fitting TRBD2. V lost 2 bases and J lost 2; bases outside the gene matches: 3. CDR1 and CDR2 (germline): KGHSH, LQKENI. This CDR3 has 16 residues. CDR3 sequence reads: CASSPTGTSAYNEQFF. The CDR3 DNA sequence: TGTGCCAGCTCACCAACCGGGACTAGCGCCTACAATGAGCAGTTCTTC.

This rearrangement joins TRBV1 to TRBJ2-7; TRBD2 was called by the table and not checked on the DNA. TRBV1 is a known pseudogene. There are 17 residues in the CDR3. CDR3 region: CTSSQVPSGRLGHEQYF. CDR3 nucleotides: TGCACCAGCAGCCAAGTCCCTAGCGGGAGGCTTGGGCACGAGCAGTACTTC.

This clone was recorded once. The J gene is TRBJ2-3, the V gene TRBV10-3, with 14 bases aligning to TRBD2. Trimming took 4 bases from V and 0 from J; bases not matched to a gene: 3. The germline V gene encodes CDR1 ENHRY and CDR2 SYGVKD. The CDR3 has 17 residues. CDR3 bases: TGTGCCATCAGTGGACTAGCGGGAGGGATAAGCACAGATACGCAGTATTTT. It specifies CAISGLAGGISTDTQYF.

This chain uses TRBV11-2 with TRBJ1-1; possible D gene TRBD1, 6 bases. Trimming removed 1 base from V and 7 bases from J, with 7 bases in between. The CDR3 has 12 amino acids. Looked up from germline, CDR1 is SGHAT and CDR2 is FQNNGV. The CDR3 here is CASSLVDSEAFF. CDR3 DNA: TGTGCCAGCAGCTTAGTGGACAGTGAAGCTTTCTTT.

The chain has TRBV5-4 and TRBJ1-5, with D unresolved. Germline assignment: CDR1 SGHNT and CDR2 YYREEE (reference sequence). The CDR3 extends over 14 amino acids. With 0 bases removed from V and 4 bases from J, the gap between germline ends came to 8 bases. The chain's CDR3 is CASSLAGQNQPQHF. Here the CDR3 DNA reads TGTGCCAGCAGCTTGGCAGGCCAGAATCAGCCCCAGCATTTT. Using reference TRBV5-4 and TRBJ1-5 for the parts outside the CDR3, the full variable domain is ETGVTQSPTHLIKTRGQQVTLRCSSQSGHNTVSWYQQALGQGPQFIFQYYREEENGRGNFPPRFSGLQFPNYSSELNVNALELDDSALYLCASSLAGQNQPQHFGDGTRLSIL.

This clone was counted between two and nine times. The gene calls are TRBV4-1 and TRBJ1-2; D is uncertain. The germline CDR1 and CDR2 sequences are MGHRA and YSYEKL. V lost 1 base and J 4 bases, leaving 13 bases between the germline ends. This CDR3 has 15 amino acids. As DNA, the CDR3 is TGCGCCAGCAGCCAAGCTGCCCAGGTTCTCTATGGCTACACCTTC. Its translation: CASSQAAQVLYGYTF.

V and J are TRBV6-5 and TRBJ1-1; weak D call: TRBD1 (5 bases). The CDR3 consists of 13 residues. Between the trimmed V and J ends, which lost 9 bases and 1 base, there was a span of 12 bases. Germline V lookup: CDR1 MNHEY, CDR2 SVGAGI. In nucleotides, the CDR3 is TGTGCCAGTGACTTCGGGGGGAACACTGAAGCTTTCTTT. It yields the protein CASDFGGNTEAFF.

The chain has TRBV7-2 and TRBJ1-4, with D possibly matching TRBD1 (5 bases). CDR1 is SGHTA and CDR2 is FQGNSA in the germline V gene. CDR3 length: 15 amino acids. Trimming removed 5 bases at V and 3 bases at J, with 13 bases between. As DNA, the CDR3 is TGTGCCAGCAGCCCGGGACTCTTGGCTAATGAAAAACTGTTTTTT. Encoded protein: CASSPGLLANEKLFF.

The chain recombines TRBV18 with TRBJ2-1; 7 bases match TRBD1. Germline V gene data show CDR1 as KGHSH and CDR2 as LQKENI. This CDR3 comprises 15 residues. After removal of 4 bases from V and 6 bases from J, the junction contained 9 bases not matched to a gene. The CDR3 spells CASSLTGTVVNEQFF. As DNA, the CDR3 is TGTGCCAGCTCACTGACCGGGACAGTGGTCAATGAGCAGTTCTTC.

The chain uses TRBV28 and TRBJ2-5, with D hard to call. CDR1 is MDHEN, CDR2 SYDVKM, per germline. The CDR3 spans 12 residues. Trimming stripped 3 bases from V and 5 bases from J, with 7 bases between. Here the CDR3 DNA reads TGTGCCAGCAGTTTCCCCCGGGAGACCCAGTACTTC. Protein sequence: CASSFPRETQYF.

The chain combines TRBV2 with TRBJ2-5; D call uncertain. The CDR3 has 11 amino acids. V was cut by 6 bases and J by 8 bases, with 10 bases left in between. In germline, CDR1 is SNHLY, CDR2 FYNNEI. In DNA form, the CDR3 reads TGTGCCAGCAGCGGTATAAGTACCCAGTACTTC. This codes for CASSGISTQYF.

The gene calls are TRBV7-3 and TRBJ2-1; D remains unclear. CDR3 length: 13 amino acids. Trimming left V 0 bases short and J 6 bases short, with 6 bases between. Germline values: CDR1 SGHTA, CDR2 FQGTGA. CDR3 amino acids: CASSLTPSNEQFF. DNA of the CDR3: TGTGCCAGCAGCTTAACGCCGAGCAATGAGCAGTTCTTC.

The J gene is TRBJ1-2, the V gene TRBV27; 7 nucleotides line up with TRBD1. The length of the CDR3 is 14 residues. Germline CDR1 reads MNHEY; CDR2 reads SMNVEV (reference sequence). The junction had 8 bases not matched to a gene; V was cut back by 5 bases and J by 5 bases. The CDR3 region has the DNA TGTGCCAGCAGTCCCCGAATGGGACAGTATGGCTACACCTTC. Its protein product is CASSPRMGQYGYTF.

This clone was recorded a few times. CDR3 loop: CASRDRAYEQYF. CDR3 bases: TGTGCCAGCAGGGACAGGGCCTACGAGCAGTACTTC. V gene TRBV28 combines with J gene TRBJ2-5; 8 nucleotides match TRBD1. Near its end, the DNA agrees better with TRBJ2-7, so the J call may be wrong. The germline gives CDR1 MDHEN, CDR2 SYDVKM. This CDR3 region has 12 residues.

This clone was counted a few times. The chain couples TRBV7-2 to TRBJ2-3; 10 bases match TRBD2. This CDR3 is built from 15 residues. The J segment lost 3 bases and the V segment lost 2 bases, leaving 2 bases of the junction unmatched. Germline loops: CDR1 SGHTA, CDR2 FQGNSA. The CDR3: CASSLISGRTDTQYF. The CDR3, as DNA: TGTGCCAGCAGCTTAATTAGCGGGAGGACAGATACGCAGTATTTT.

V usage is TRBV25-1 and J usage is TRBJ2-1; possibly TRBD1 for D (6 bases). V dropped 2 bases and J dropped 10 bases, with 18 bases sitting between them. Germline V gives CDR1 MGHDK, CDR2 SYGVNS. The CDR3 spans 15 residues. The CDR3 protein is CASSEPGQGVGEQFF. The CDR3 region has the DNA TGTGCCAGCAGTGAACCGGGACAAGGGGTGGGGGAGCAGTTCTTC.

In this sample, this clone turned up a few times. This sequence joins TRBV7-9 and TRBJ2-4; a weak D match, TRBD1 (6 bases). Germline V gene data show CDR1 as SEHNR and CDR2 as FQNEAQ (reference sequence). CDR3 length: 17 residues. Trimming removed 0 bases at V and 2 bases at J, with 14 bases between. The CDR3, as DNA: TGTGCCAGCAGCTTAGCGTACGCAGGGGAAACCAAAAACATTCAGTACTTC. Its translation is CASSLAYAGETKNIQYF. Filled out from reference TRBV7-9 and TRBJ2-4, the complete variable domain reads DTGVSQNPRHKITKRGQNVTFRCDPISEHNRLYWYRQTLGQGPEFLTYFQNEAQLEKSRLLSDRFSAERPKGSFSTLEIQRTEQGDSAMYLCASSLAYAGETKNIQYFGAGTRLSVL.

The J gene is TRBJ2-7, the V gene TRBV4-1; TRBD1 matches at 11 bases. Germline lookup yields CDR1 MGHRA and CDR2 YSYEKL. With V trimmed by 4 bases and J by 2 bases, 7 bases remained unmatched. The CDR3 length is 16 residues. This CDR3 reads CASSRGRGQGAYEQYF. CDR3 sequence (DNA): TGCGCCAGCAGCCGCGGACGGGGACAGGGGGCCTACGAGCAGTACTTC.

The chain has TRBV6-1 and TRBJ2-1; 8 bases agree with TRBD2. The CDR3 contains 13 residues. Germline lookup yields CDR1 MNHNS and CDR2 SASEGT. V lost 5 bases and J lost 8; bases outside the gene matches: 5. The CDR3 here is CASSQRETDEQFF. CDR3 sequence (DNA): TGTGCCAGCAGTCAGCGGGAGACGGATGAGCAGTTCTTC.

The chain employs TRBV19 and TRBJ1-1; a weak D match, TRBD1 (5 bases). CDR3 length equals 14 residues. Trimming took off 5 bases at V and 5 bases at J, with 15 bases between the two ends. Per the germline V gene, CDR1 is LNHDA and CDR2 is SQIVND (reference sequence). The CDR3 is CASSWGGLGTEAFF. The CDR3 bases are TGTGCCAGTAGTTGGGGCGGCCTGGGGACTGAAGCTTTCTTT.

The chain carries TRBV4-2 and TRBJ1-4; maybe TRBD1 (5 bases). The CDR3 runs 16 residues. Trimming took 0 bases from V and 8 from J, leaving 16 bases between them. Germline V lookup: CDR1 LGHNA, CDR2 YNFKEQ. The CDR3, as DNA: TGTGCCAGCAGCCAAGAAGGTGCAGGGTTGTTCGAAAAACTGTTTTTT. Its translation: CASSQEGAGLFEKLFF.

The J gene is TRBJ1-1, the V gene TRBV10-3, with 7 bases lining up with TRBD1. With 10 bases clipped from V and 11 bases from J, the junction kept 16 bases outside the gene matches. Germline V gene data show CDR1 as ENHRY and CDR2 as SYGVKD. This CDR3 has 13 amino acids. This CDR3 reads CATRLGQAEDAFF. The CDR3 DNA reads TGTGCCACCCGGCTAGGACAGGCGGAGGATGCTTTCTTT.

The chain uses TRBV4-1 and TRBJ1-2, with no clear D. The ends were cut back, 6 bases at V and 5 bases at J, with 10 bases in the middle. This CDR3 has 12 amino acids. In germline, CDR1 is MGHRA, CDR2 YSYEKL. DNA of the CDR3: TGCGCCAGCAGGGGCCCCCGATATGGCTACACCTTC. Its protein is CASRGPRYGYTF.

This clone was seen more than once but under ten times. This chain joins TRBV5-1 and TRBJ2-7, with a possible D match to TRBD2 (6 bases). Germline V gene data show CDR1 as SGHRS and CDR2 as YFSETQ. V dropped 0 bases and J dropped 7 bases, with 14 bases sitting between them. CDR3 length equals 14 residues. Here the CDR3 reads CASSLEGGMEEQYF. CDR3 coding DNA: TGCGCCAGCAGCTTGGAGGGCGGGATGGAAGAGCAGTACTTC.

V usage is TRBV18 and J usage is TRBJ2-7; TRBD2 matches 10 bases. The V segment lost 0 bases and the J segment 5 bases; nucleotides outside the gene matches: 7. The CDR3 extends over 16 amino acids. Looked up from germline, CDR1 is KGHSH and CDR2 is LQKENI. CDR3 sequence: CASSPPSLAGDHEQYF. As DNA, the CDR3 is TGTGCCAGCTCACCACCGAGTCTAGCGGGAGACCACGAGCAGTACTTC.

V and J are TRBV13 and TRBJ2-3, with 7 bases identical to TRBD2. This CDR3 contains 14 residues. V shed 2 bases, J shed 4 bases, and the junction held 3 bases outside the gene matches. CDR1 is PRHDT and CDR2 is FYEKMQ in the germline V gene (reference sequence). Here the CDR3 DNA reads TGTGCCAGCAGCTTAATGGGGAGGGCAGATACGCAGTATTTT. Translation: CASSLMGRADTQYF.

V usage is TRBV19 and J usage is TRBJ1-5; TRBD1 agrees at 10 bases. J was trimmed by 0 bases and V by 3 bases; bases with no gene match: 17. Germline V gene lookup returns CDR1 LNHDA and CDR2 SQIVND (reference sequence). This CDR3 has 21 residues. The CDR3 loop is CASSMARTGGSGTGSNQPQHF. The CDR3 DNA follows: TGTGCCAGTAGTATGGCCCGGACAGGGGGATCCGGTACGGGTAGCAATCAGCCCCAGCATTTT.

The CDR3 DNA is TGTGCCAGCAGGCCGAGCTCCTACAATGAGCAGTTCTTC. It codes for CASRPSSYNEQFF. V is TRBV6-5 and J is TRBJ2-1; D call uncertain. Per the germline V gene, CDR1 is MNHEY and CDR2 is SVGAGI. This CDR3 has 13 residues. V was pared by 6 bases and J by 0 bases, with 6 bases between.

The chain uses TRBV1 and TRBJ2-5; the listed D gene, TRBD2, was not tested against the DNA. The end of the DNA aligns better with TRBJ2-7, so the J call may be wrong. TRBV1 has pseudogene status. The CDR3 is made up of 16 amino acids. CDR3 region: CTSSQRRSSGGYEQYF. The CDR3 DNA reads as TGCACCAGCAGCCAAAGGCGGTCTAGCGGGGGGTACGAGCAGTACTTC.

The chain combines TRBV6-1 with TRBJ2-7, with TRBD2 matching over 8 bases. Germline lookup yields CDR1 MNHNS and CDR2 SASEGT. The V and J ends lost 6 bases and 4 bases, in that order; junction bases with no gene match: 8. CDR3 length equals 14 residues. The DNA of the CDR3 is TGTGCCAGCAGCAAAGCGGGAGAATTTTACGAGCAGTACTTC. The encoded protein is CASSKAGEFYEQYF.

This clone was observed a handful of times. V gene TRBV15 combines with J gene TRBJ2-7, with D possibly matching TRBD1 (6 bases). V lost 1 base to trimming and J lost 2 bases, with 9 bases between them. Germline CDR1 LNHNV, CDR2 YYDKDF (reference sequence). CDR3 length equals 14 residues. The CDR3 nucleotides read TGTGCCACCAGCAGAGGCACAGGGACCTACGAGCAGTACTTC. It is translated as CATSRGTGTYEQYF.